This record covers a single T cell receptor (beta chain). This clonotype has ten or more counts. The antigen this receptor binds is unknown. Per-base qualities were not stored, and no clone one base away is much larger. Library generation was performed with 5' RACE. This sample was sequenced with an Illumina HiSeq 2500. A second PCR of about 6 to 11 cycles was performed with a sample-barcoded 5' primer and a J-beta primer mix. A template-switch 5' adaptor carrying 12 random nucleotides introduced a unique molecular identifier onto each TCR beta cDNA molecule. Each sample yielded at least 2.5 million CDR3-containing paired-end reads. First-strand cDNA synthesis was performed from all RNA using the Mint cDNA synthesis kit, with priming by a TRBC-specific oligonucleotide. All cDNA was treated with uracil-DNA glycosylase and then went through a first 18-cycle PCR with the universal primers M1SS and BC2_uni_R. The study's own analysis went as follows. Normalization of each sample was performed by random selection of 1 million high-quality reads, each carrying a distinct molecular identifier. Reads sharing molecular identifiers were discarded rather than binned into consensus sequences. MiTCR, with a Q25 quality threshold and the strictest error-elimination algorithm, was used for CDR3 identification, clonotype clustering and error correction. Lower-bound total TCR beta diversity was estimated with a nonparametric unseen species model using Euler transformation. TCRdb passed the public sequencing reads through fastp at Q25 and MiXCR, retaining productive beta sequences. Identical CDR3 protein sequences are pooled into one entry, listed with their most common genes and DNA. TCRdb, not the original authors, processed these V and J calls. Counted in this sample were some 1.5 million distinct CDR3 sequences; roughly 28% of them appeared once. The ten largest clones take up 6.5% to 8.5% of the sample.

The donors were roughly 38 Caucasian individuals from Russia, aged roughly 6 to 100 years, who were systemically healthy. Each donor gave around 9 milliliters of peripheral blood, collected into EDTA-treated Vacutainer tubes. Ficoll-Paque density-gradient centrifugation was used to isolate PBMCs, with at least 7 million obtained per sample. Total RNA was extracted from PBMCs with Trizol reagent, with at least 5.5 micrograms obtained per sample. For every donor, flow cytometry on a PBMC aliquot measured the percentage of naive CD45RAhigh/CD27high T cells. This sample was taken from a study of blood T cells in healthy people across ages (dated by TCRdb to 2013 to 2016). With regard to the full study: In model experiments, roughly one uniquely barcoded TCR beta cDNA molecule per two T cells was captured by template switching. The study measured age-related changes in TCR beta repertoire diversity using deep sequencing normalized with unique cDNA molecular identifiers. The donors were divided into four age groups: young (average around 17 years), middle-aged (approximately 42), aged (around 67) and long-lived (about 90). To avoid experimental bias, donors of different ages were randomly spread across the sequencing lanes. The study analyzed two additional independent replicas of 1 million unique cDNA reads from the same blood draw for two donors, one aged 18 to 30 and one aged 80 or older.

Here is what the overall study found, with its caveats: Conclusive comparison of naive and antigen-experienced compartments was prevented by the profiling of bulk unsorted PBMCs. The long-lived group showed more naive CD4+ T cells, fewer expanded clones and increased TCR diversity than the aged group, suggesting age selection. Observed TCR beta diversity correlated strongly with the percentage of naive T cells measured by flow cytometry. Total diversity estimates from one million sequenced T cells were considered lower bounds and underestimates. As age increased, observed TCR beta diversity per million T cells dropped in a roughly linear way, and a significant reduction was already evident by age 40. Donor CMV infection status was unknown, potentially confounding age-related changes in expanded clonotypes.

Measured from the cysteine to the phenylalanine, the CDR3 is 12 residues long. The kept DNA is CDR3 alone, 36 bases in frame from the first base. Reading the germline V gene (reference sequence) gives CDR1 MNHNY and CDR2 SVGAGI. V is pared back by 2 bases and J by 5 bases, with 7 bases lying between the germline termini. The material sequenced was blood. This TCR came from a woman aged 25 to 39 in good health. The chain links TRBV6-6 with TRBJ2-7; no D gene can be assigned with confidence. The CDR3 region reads CASSYRNHEQYF. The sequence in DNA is TGTGCCAGCAGTTACAGAAACCACGAGCAGTACTTC.